This TCR beta chain was identified in a study of OX40 agonist ivuxolimab in advanced cancers. This CDR3 is 14 amino acids long. Per germline, CDR1 MNHNY and CDR2 SVGAGI (reference sequence). Trimming removed 4 bases at V and 4 bases at J, with 11 bases between. Method: immunoSEQ multiplex PCR; TCRdb's copy keeps in-frame clones and lacks some. This table has fewer than 4,000 clones, approximately 92% appearing once. The clonotype was recovered from an adult with an advanced solid tumor such as melanoma, head and neck, liver or kidney cancer. The material sequenced was CD4+ or CD8+ T cells sorted from blood, taken in a trial of the OX40 agonist ivuxolimab. The genes are TRBV6-6 and TRBJ1-5; tentative D call: TRBD1 (6 bases). The CDR3 DNA reads TGTGCCAGCAGTTCGGACAGCTTTAATCAGCCCCAGCATTTT. Translating it yields CASSSDSFNQPQHF.